Listed below are T cell receptor beta chains from one sample, sequenced in a study of CD8+CD57+ T cells in acquired aplastic anemia. TCRdb called the reads again in MiXCR, with one record for every CDR3 protein. The sample yields just over 400,000 distinct CDR3 sequences, 55% to 70% seen once. Sequenced material: sorted CD4+, CD8+, or CD8+CD57+ T cells (not recorded which) from PBMCs. Receptors were obtained from a human donor in good health, serving as a control. Both conserved end residues are part of each CDR3. D genes are given only for firm matches. Size is stated for part of the rows, as once, few or many counts, or as a class when the clone is expanded.

J gene	V gene	clone size	D gene	CDR3 length	CDR3 DNA	CDR3 protein
TRBJ2-1	TRBV5-4	once	NA	15	TGTGCCAGCAGCCTGGCCGGGCGCACCTACAATGAGCAGTTCTTC	CASSLAGRTYNEQFF
TRBJ1-4	TRBV6-5	few	NA	19	TGTGCCAGCAGTTACCCCCCAGCCCTGCCAGGGAACGGAGATGAAAAACTGTTTTTT	CASSYPPALPGNGDEKLFF
TRBJ1-2	TRBV10-3	NA	TRBD1	16	TGTGCCATCAGTGGAACGGGACAGGTAGGCCCTTATGGCTACACCTTC	CAISGTGQVGPYGYTF
TRBJ1-4	TRBV12-3/TRBV12-4	many	NA	14	TGTGCCAGCAGTTTATATGGGCCCGGGGAAAAACTGTTTTTT	CASSLYGPGEKLFF
TRBJ2-2	TRBV5-1	once	NA	14	TGCGCCAGCAGCGTCGTGGGGGGCATGGAGGAGCTGTTTTTT	CASSVVGGMEELFF
TRBJ2-5	TRBV5-1	many	TRBD2	16	TGCGCCAGCAGCTTGGTGACTAGCGGGGAGGGTGAGACCCAGTACTTC	CASSLVTSGEGETQYF
TRBJ1-6	TRBV6-1	many	NA	13	TGTGCCAGCAGGTCATCCTATAATTCACCCCTCCACTTT	CASRSSYNSPLHF
TRBJ1-6	TRBV14	NA	NA	15	TGTGCCAGCAGCTACGGGGACGGGGGCGCGGCACCCCTCCACTTT	CASSYGDGGAAPLHF
TRBJ2-1	TRBV7-9	NA	NA	14	TGTGCCAGCCGTTCCCGTGGTGCTAGCAATGAGCAGTTCTTC	CASRSRGASNEQFF
TRBJ1-3	TRBV20-1	many	NA	14	TGCAGTGCTAGAGCGGCAGGGGCTGGAAACACCATATATTTT	CSARAAGAGNTIYF
TRBJ2-3	TRBV10-3	NA	NA	14	TGTGCCATCAGTGAGTCAAGGAGCTTAGATACGGAGTATTTT	CAISESRSLDTEYF
TRBJ2-3	TRBV29-1	NA	NA	16	TGCAGCGTTGAAGTAAGATGGGCTAGTCGCACAGATACGCAGTATTTT	CSVEVRWASRTDTQYF
TRBJ1-2	TRBV5-1	NA	NA	13	TGCGCCAGCAGCTTATCCGACCACCATTTCTACACCTTC	CASSLSDHHFYTF
TRBJ2-5	TRBV7-2	NA	NA	16	TGTGCCAGCAGCTTTGTACAGGCTAACTATGGCTACACCCAGTACTTC	CASSFVQANYGYTQYF
TRBJ2-1	TRBV20-1	once	TRBD1	18	TGCAGTGCCAGAGGGGGCGGTTCAACCGGGGCCCCACACAATGAGCAGTTCTTC	CSARGGGSTGAPHNEQFF
TRBJ1-3	TRBV2	NA	NA	15	TGTGCCAGCAGCTTTAGGAGGGTGGCTGGAAACACCATATATTTT	CASSFRRVAGNTIYF
TRBJ2-7	TRBV5-8	NA	NA	16	TGTGCCAGCAGGTCGCATCCGAAGGGGTTGACCCACGAGCAGTACTTC	CASRSHPKGLTHEQYF
TRBJ2-7	TRBV5-4	NA	NA	13	TGTGCCAGCAGGGGGGGCATTCCCTACGAGCAGTACTTC	CASRGGIPYEQYF
TRBJ2-1	TRBV20-1	NA	NA	14	TGCAGTGCTTCAGGGTTGAACACTGAAGATGAGCAGTTCTTC	CSASGLNTEDEQFF
TRBJ1-1	TRBV20-1	many	TRBD1	14	TGCAGTGCGAGCAGGGACAGGGTTGCCACTGAAGCTTTCTTT	CSASRDRVATEAFF
TRBJ2-1	TRBV6-6	many	TRBD1	16	TGTGCCAGCAGTCCGACCCAGGGGGTCGGTTACAATGAGCAGTTCTTC	CASSPTQGVGYNEQFF
TRBJ2-7	TRBV5-1	NA	TRBD1	14	TGCGCCAGCAGCGAGACAGGGAACAACGGCGAGCAGTACTTC	CASSETGNNGEQYF
TRBJ1-2	TRBV19	NA	NA	17	TGTGCCAGTAGCACAGCTCGAGGGGTCGCGTCTAACTATGGCTACACCTTC	CASSTARGVASNYGYTF